The source of this T cell receptor beta chain is a study of T cells in Graves' hyperthyroidism and ophthalmopathy. Study-wide results and limits: Separating ophthalmopathy from stable hyperthyroidism was achieved by a 13 V-J model.

The CDR3 sequence is 13 residues long. Losses at the gene ends were 4 bases for V and 5 bases for J; bases not matched to a gene: 4. Germline assignment: CDR1 MGHRA and CDR2 YSYEKL. What was amplified from RNA transcripts were TCR beta CDR3 regions. HTBI primers were used for first-round RT-PCR of the TCR CDR3. MiXCR, applied by TCRdb to the multiplex PCR reads, yields one record per CDR3 protein. Among about 290,000 distinct CDR3 sequences listed, roughly an eighth were seen once. Out of approximately 9.9 ml of fresh peripheral blood came the PBMCs. Only a few counts were recorded for this clonotype. The antigen is not known.

This chain uses TRBV4-1 with TRBJ2-7; 8 bases match TRBD1. The receptor was isolated from a woman aged 40-49 years with Graves' hyperthyroidism. The sequencing input was blood. The CDR3 is CASSRPGGDEQYF. In DNA form, the CDR3 reads TGCGCCAGCAGCCGGCCAGGGGGCGACGAGCAGTACTTC.